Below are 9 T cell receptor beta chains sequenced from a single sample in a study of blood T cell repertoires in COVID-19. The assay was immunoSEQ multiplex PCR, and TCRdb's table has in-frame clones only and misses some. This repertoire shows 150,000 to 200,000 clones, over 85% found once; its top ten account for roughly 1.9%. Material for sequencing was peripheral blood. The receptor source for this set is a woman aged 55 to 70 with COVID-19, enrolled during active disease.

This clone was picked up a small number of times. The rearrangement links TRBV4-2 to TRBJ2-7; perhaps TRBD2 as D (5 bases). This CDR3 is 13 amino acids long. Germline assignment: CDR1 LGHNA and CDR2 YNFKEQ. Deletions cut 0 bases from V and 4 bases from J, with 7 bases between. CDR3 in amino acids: CASSQERGYEQYF. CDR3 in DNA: TGTGCCAGCAGCCAAGAACGGGGATACGAGCAGTACTTC.

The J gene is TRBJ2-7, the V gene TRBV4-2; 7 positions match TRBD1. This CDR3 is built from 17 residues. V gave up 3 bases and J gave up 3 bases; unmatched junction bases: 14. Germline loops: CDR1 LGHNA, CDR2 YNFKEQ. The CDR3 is CASSQIHGTVDYYEQYF. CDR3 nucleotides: TGTGCCAGCAGCCAGATACACGGGACAGTTGATTACTACGAGCAGTACTTC.

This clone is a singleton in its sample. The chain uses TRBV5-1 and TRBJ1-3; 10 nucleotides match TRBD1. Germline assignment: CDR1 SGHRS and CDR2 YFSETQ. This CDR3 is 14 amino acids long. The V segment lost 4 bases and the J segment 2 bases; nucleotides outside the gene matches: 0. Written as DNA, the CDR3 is TGCGCCAGCAGCGGGACAGGGGCTGGAAACACCATATATTTT. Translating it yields CASSGTGAGNTIYF.

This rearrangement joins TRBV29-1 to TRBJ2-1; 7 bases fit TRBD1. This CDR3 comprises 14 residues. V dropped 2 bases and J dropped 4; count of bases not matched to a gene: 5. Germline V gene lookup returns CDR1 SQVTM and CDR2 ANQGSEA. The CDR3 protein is CSVEPTGTYNEQFF. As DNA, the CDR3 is TGCAGCGTTGAACCGACAGGGACGTACAATGAGCAGTTCTTC.

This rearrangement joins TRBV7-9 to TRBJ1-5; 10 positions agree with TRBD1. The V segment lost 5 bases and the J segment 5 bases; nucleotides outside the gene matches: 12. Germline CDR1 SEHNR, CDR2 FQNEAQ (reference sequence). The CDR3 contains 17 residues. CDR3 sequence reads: CASSLSSGTGVYQPQHF. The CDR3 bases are TGTGCCAGCAGCCTTAGTAGTGGGACAGGGGTTTATCAGCCCCAGCATTTT.

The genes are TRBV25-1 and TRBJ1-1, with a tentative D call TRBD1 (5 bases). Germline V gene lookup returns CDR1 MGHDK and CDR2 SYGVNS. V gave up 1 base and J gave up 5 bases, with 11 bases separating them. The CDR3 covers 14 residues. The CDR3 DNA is TGTGCCAGCAGTGAATGGTCAGGGCGGACTGAAGCTTTCTTT. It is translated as CASSEWSGRTEAFF.

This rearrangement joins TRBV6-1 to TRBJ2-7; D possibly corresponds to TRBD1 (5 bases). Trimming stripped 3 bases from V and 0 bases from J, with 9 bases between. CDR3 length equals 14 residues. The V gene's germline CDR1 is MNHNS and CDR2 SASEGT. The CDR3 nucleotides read TGTGCCAGCAGTGAGATCGACAGCTCCTACGAGCAGTACTTC. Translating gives CASSEIDSSYEQYF.

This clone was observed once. CDR3 in DNA: TGTGCCAGCTCACCACGACAGGACCGCGAGCAGTACTTC. The encoded protein is CASSPRQDREQYF. The chain recombines TRBV18 with TRBJ2-7; weak D call: TRBD1 (6 bases). Germline V CDR1 and CDR2: KGHSH, LQKENI. V was shortened by 1 base and J by 6 bases, with 10 bases between the two germline ends. This CDR3 comprises 13 residues. Filled out from reference TRBV18 and TRBJ2-7, the complete variable domain reads NAGVMQNPRHLVRRRGQEARLRCSPMKGHSHVYWYRQLPEEGLKFMVYLQKENIIDESGMPKERFSAEFPKEGPSILRIQQVVRGDSAAYFCASSPRQDREQYFGPGTRLTVT.

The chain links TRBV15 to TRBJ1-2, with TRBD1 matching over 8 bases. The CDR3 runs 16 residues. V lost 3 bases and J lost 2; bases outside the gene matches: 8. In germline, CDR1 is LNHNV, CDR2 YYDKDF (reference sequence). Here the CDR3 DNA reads TGTGCCACCAGCAGGGAACTTCGGACAGGGAACTATGGCTACACCTTC. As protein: CATSRELRTGNYGYTF.